One sample yielded the 32 T cell receptor beta chains listed below, sequenced in a study of CD8 T cells in ankylosing spondylitis. One entry per CDR3 protein results from TCRdb running MiXCR on the 5' RACE reads. Of approximately 200,000 distinct CDR3 sequences listed, 10% to 15% are singletons. Specimen: blood, either unsorted or a sorted T cell fraction (not recorded which). Source of these receptors: a male donor with ankylosing spondylitis or in good health (not recorded which).

This clonotype has only one observation. This chain uses TRBV20-1 with TRBJ2-3, with 13 nucleotides matching TRBD2. This CDR3 is built from 16 residues. Germline CDR1 reads DFQATT; CDR2 reads SNEGSKA (reference sequence). V shed 6 bases, J shed 1 base, and the junction held 7 bases outside the gene matches. For the CDR3, the DNA is TGCAGTGCCAGGGGACTAGCGGGGTCGGGCACAGATACGCAGTATTTT. Residues: CSARGLAGSGTDTQYF.

This clonotype was counted between two and nine times. The genes are TRBV12-3 or TRBV12-4 and TRBJ1-1; D unresolved. The CDR3 totals 15 residues. The ends were cut back, 3 bases at V and 6 bases at J, with 17 bases in the middle. The CDR3 coding sequence is TGTGCCAGCAGTTTCTCCGTATGGCTTTTCTCTGAAGCTTTCTTT. Its translation is CASSFSVWLFSEAFF.

This clonotype was observed once. The junction and the germline gene differ at one end; a read error may be behind it. The chain has TRBV20-1 and TRBJ2-2, with D perhaps matching TRBD1 (6 bases). CDR1 and CDR2 (germline): DFQATT, SNEGSKA (reference sequence). CDR3 length: 15 amino acids. CDR3 sequence reads: CSVRAGTLNTGELFF. The DNA for the CDR3 is TGCAGTGTTAGAGCTGGGACACTTAACACCGGGGAGCTGTTTTTT.

CDR3 protein: CASSRKPRLAGRPDTQYF. In DNA, the CDR3 is TGCGCCAGCAGCCGCAAACCCCGGCTAGCGGGGAGGCCAGATACGCAGTATTTT. This rearrangement joins TRBV4-1 to TRBJ2-3, with 9 bases aligning to TRBD2. Trimming at V came to 4 bases and at J to 4 bases, leaving 15 bases not matched to a gene. The length of the CDR3 is 18 residues. Germline V gene sequence: CDR1 MGHRA, CDR2 YSYEKL.

This clonotype was observed a few times. The V gene is TRBV27, the J gene TRBJ1-5, with D unclear. CDR1 and CDR2 (germline): MNHEY, SMNVEV (reference sequence). Trimming removed 3 bases from V and 13 bases from J, with 16 bases in between. The CDR3 contains 13 residues. In nucleotides, the CDR3 is TGTGCCAGCAGTTTCTCGACCGGGGAGAGGCAGCATTTT. Protein sequence: CASSFSTGERQHF.

There are a few counts of this clonotype. An end of the junction differs from the germline gene, which may be a read error. The rearrangement uses TRBV29-1 and TRBJ1-1; a weak D match, TRBD1 (5 bases). The CDR3 length is 12 residues. The germline V gene encodes CDR1 SQVTM and CDR2 ANQGSEA. In DNA form, the CDR3 reads TGCAGCGTTGGGCAGGGAGGGACTGAAGCTCTCTTT. Translated: CSVGQGGTEALF.

The rearrangement links TRBV10-3 to TRBJ2-7, with TRBD2 matching 7 bases. The CDR3 has 14 residues. V lost 3 bases and J lost 3; bases outside the gene matches: 5. Germline V gene data show CDR1 as ENHRY and CDR2 as SYGVKD. CDR3 bases: TGTGCCATCAGTGACGGGGGGAGTGTCTACGAGCAGTACTTC. Translated, it gives CAISDGGSVYEQYF.

The gene calls are TRBV11-2 and TRBJ2-2, with 7 bases lining up with TRBD2. Losses at the gene ends were 0 bases for V and 4 bases for J; bases not matched to a gene: 2. The CDR3 extends over 15 amino acids. Germline CDR1 reads SGHAT; CDR2 reads FQNNGV. The CDR3 reads CASSLDWGGTGELFF. DNA for the CDR3: TGTGCCAGCAGCTTAGATTGGGGGGGCACCGGGGAGCTGTTTTTT.

The chain carries TRBV6-2 or TRBV6-3 and TRBJ2-7; D gene uncertain. The germline V gene has CDR1 MNHEY and CDR2 SVGEGT. This CDR3 has 13 residues. Trimming took 5 bases from V and 5 from J, leaving 13 bases between them. CDR3 in amino acids: CASSTAMVNEQYF. The CDR3 DNA sequence: TGTGCCAGCAGTACCGCTATGGTCAACGAGCAGTACTTC.

The chain couples TRBV11-3 to TRBJ2-3, with D perhaps matching TRBD1 (6 bases). Germline lookup yields CDR1 SGHNT and CDR2 YENEEA. The CDR3 has 16 amino acids. The V end lost 4 bases, the J end lost 0 bases, and 14 bases lay between the germline ends. The CDR3 DNA reads TGTGCCAGCAGCTCGCCTAGGGACATTAGCACAGATACGCAGTATTTT. This translates into CASSSPRDISTDTQYF.

The J gene is TRBJ1-2, the V gene TRBV10-3; tentatively, D is TRBD1 (6 bases). The germline V gene has CDR1 ENHRY and CDR2 SYGVKD. The CDR3 runs to 16 residues. Between the trimmed V and J ends, which lost 6 bases and 2 bases, there was a span of 19 bases. The chain's CDR3 is CAISAYLPDRNYGYTF. CDR3 coding DNA: TGTGCCATCAGCGCCTACCTCCCGGACAGAAACTATGGCTACACCTTC.

This clonotype has more than one count but fewer than ten. The gene calls are TRBV2 and TRBJ1-1; a possible D gene is TRBD1 (6 bases). Trimming pared 4 bases from V and 3 bases from J, leaving 15 bases between. Germline CDR1 and CDR2: SNHLY and FYNNEI. The CDR3 has 15 residues. The CDR3 region has the DNA TGTGCCAGCAGTGTTCCCAGGAGGGGGGACACTGAAGCTTTCTTT. Its translation: CASSVPRRGDTEAFF.

This clonotype was seen at least ten times. The rearrangement uses TRBV29-1 and TRBJ2-5; 7 bases match TRBD1. CDR1 is SQVTM, CDR2 ANQGSEA, per germline. V lost 7 bases and J lost 1; bases outside the gene matches: 6. The CDR3 is made up of 13 amino acids. The chain's CDR3 is CSAETGTQETQYF. CDR3 bases: TGCAGCGCTGAGACAGGGACCCAAGAGACCCAGTACTTC. The whole variable domain, remainder taken from reference TRBV29-1 and TRBJ2-5, is SAVISQKPSRDICQRGTSLTIQCQVDSQVTMMFWYRQQPGQSLTLIATANQGSEATYESGFVIDKFPISRPNLTFSTLTVSNMSPEDSSIYLCSAETGTQETQYFGPGTRLLVL.

This clonotype occurred a few times. The chain combines TRBV2 with TRBJ2-2; D remains unclear. The CDR3 is 13 residues long. V was cut by 6 bases and J by 4 bases, with 9 bases left in between. CDR1 and CDR2 (germline): SNHLY, FYNNEI. For the CDR3, the DNA is TGTGCCAGCAGAGATCCGGGCACCGGGGAGCTGTTTTTT. This encodes CASRDPGTGELFF.

This clonotype was observed a few times. The V call is TRBV2, the J call TRBJ2-1; D may correspond to TRBD1 or TRBD2 (6 bases each). The germline V gene encodes CDR1 SNHLY and CDR2 FYNNEI. This CDR3 has 15 amino acids. V was trimmed by 7 bases and J by 0 bases, leaving 13 bases between them. CDR3 DNA: TGTGCCAGCACGGGGGCGGGGAGCTCCTACAATGAGCAGTTCTTC. As protein: CASTGAGSSYNEQFF.

The CDR3: CASSLAGEDNEQFF. In nucleotides, the CDR3 is TGTGCCAGCAGTTTAGCGGGAGAAGACAATGAGCAGTTCTTC. The V and J genes are TRBV12-3 or TRBV12-4 and TRBJ2-1; perhaps TRBD2 as D (5 bases). Trimming took 0 bases from V and 5 from J, leaving 8 bases between them. The CDR3 has 14 amino acids.

This clonotype was picked up a small number of times. The V call is TRBV7-9, the J call TRBJ2-3, with 8 positions matching TRBD2. CDR1 SEHNR and CDR2 FQNEAQ come from the germline V gene (reference sequence). V was pared by 8 bases and J by 2 bases, with 6 bases of the junction left unmatched. The CDR3 has 14 amino acids. The CDR3 sequence: CASGSGGHTDTQYF. DNA of the CDR3: TGTGCCAGCGGCAGCGGGGGCCACACAGATACGCAGTATTTT.

This clonotype was counted only a few times. This sequence joins TRBV6-5 and TRBJ1-1, with D possibly matching TRBD1 (5 bases). The V end was cut by 2 bases, the J end by 7 bases, with 17 bases between. Germline V lookup: CDR1 MNHEY, CDR2 SVGAGI. The CDR3 is made up of 15 amino acids. The chain's CDR3 is CASSYPGLEGIEAFF. The CDR3 DNA reads as TGTGCCAGCAGTTACCCGGGCCTTGAGGGGATTGAAGCTTTCTTT.

The table lists this clonotype with a count of one. This may be a read error, as it is one base from a much larger clone. The genes are TRBV5-1 and TRBJ1-1; D is unresolved. CDR1 and CDR2 from the germline V gene are SGHRS and YFSETQ. Trimming removed 4 bases at V and 1 base at J, with 17 bases between. The CDR3 is made up of 16 amino acids. In nucleotides, the CDR3 is TGCGCCAGCAGCACAACGGGATTCACGGGGAACACTGAAGCTTTCTTT. Translation gives CASSTTGFTGNTEAFF.

The gene calls are TRBV27 and TRBJ2-2, with 9 bases aligning to TRBD1. Germline V gene sequence: CDR1 MNHEY, CDR2 SMNVEV (reference sequence). The CDR3 has 15 amino acids. Trimming took 5 bases from V and 4 from J; bases not matched to a gene: 5. DNA for the CDR3: TGTGCCAGCAGTCCCTTGACAGGGGGCACCGGGGAGCTGTTTTTT. It specifies CASSPLTGGTGELFF.

This clonotype was counted only a few times. The J gene is TRBJ2-2, the V gene TRBV12-3 or TRBV12-4; 7 bases map to TRBD1. The J segment lost 3 bases and the V segment lost 7 bases, leaving 5 bases of the junction unmatched. The CDR3 covers 14 residues. Here the CDR3 reads CASIETGYTGELFF. DNA of the CDR3: TGTGCCAGCATTGAGACAGGGTACACCGGGGAGCTGTTTTTT.

The sample holds many counts of this clonotype. The chain carries TRBV25-1 and TRBJ2-1; 7 bases align to TRBD2. CDR1 is MGHDK and CDR2 is SYGVNS in the germline V gene. J was trimmed by 5 bases and V by 5 bases; bases with no gene match: 12. This CDR3 is 16 amino acids long. As DNA, the CDR3 is TGTGCCAGCAGTCAACCTAGCGGAGGGGTCCACAATGAGCAGTTCTTC. It specifies CASSQPSGGVHNEQFF.

CDR3 in DNA: TGTGCCAGCAGCTTCTCAGGGGTGGCCAAAGACTACGAGCAGTACTTC. Amino acid sequence: CASSFSGVAKDYEQYF. The chain recombines TRBV7-9 with TRBJ2-7, with D possibly matching TRBD1 (6 bases). Trimming took 3 bases from V and 3 from J, leaving 18 bases between them. There are 16 residues in the CDR3. Germline V gene lookup returns CDR1 SEHNR and CDR2 FQNEAQ (reference sequence).

V usage is TRBV7-9 and J usage is TRBJ1-2; a possible D gene is TRBD1 (5 bases). V lost 6 bases and J 4 bases, leaving 12 bases between the germline ends. Germline values: CDR1 SEHNR, CDR2 FQNEAQ (reference sequence). The CDR3 runs to 13 residues. CDR3 region: CASRLTGPYGYTF. The CDR3, as DNA: TGTGCCAGCAGACTTACAGGACCCTATGGCTACACCTTC.

This chain links TRBV7-9 with TRBJ2-5, with TRBD2 as a possible D gene (6 bases). Germline CDR1 reads SEHNR; CDR2 reads FQNEAQ (reference sequence). Trimming shortened V by 5 bases and J by 4 bases, and 17 bases separated the two germline ends. The CDR3 extends over 15 amino acids. This CDR3 is CASSPTRGGRETQYF. CDR3 DNA sequence: TGTGCCAGCAGCCCCACTCGGGGAGGTCGAGAGACCCAGTACTTC. The variable domain in full, with the rest retrieved from reference TRBV7-9 and TRBJ2-5, is DTGVSQNPRHKITKRGQNVTFRCDPISEHNRLYWYRQTLGQGPEFLTYFQNEAQLEKSRLLSDRFSAERPKGSFSTLEIQRTEQGDSAMYLCASSPTRGGRETQYFGPGTRLLVL.

The chain carries TRBV14 and TRBJ1-2, with 7 bases identical to TRBD1. This CDR3 region has 14 residues. J was trimmed by 8 bases and V by 5 bases; bases with no gene match: 11. The germline CDR1 and CDR2 sequences are SGHDN and FVKESK. The CDR3 loop is CASSLTGALEGYTF. The CDR3 DNA sequence: TGTGCCAGCAGCTTAACAGGGGCCTTGGAGGGCTACACCTTC.

The chain recombines TRBV11-3 with TRBJ2-5; D may be TRBD2 (5 bases). The V end lost 4 bases, the J end lost 4 bases, and 10 bases lay between the germline ends. The CDR3 is 13 amino acids. Germline V gene lookup returns CDR1 SGHNT and CDR2 YENEEA. In DNA form, the CDR3 reads TGTGCCAGCAGCTCAAGGGAGTCAGAGACCCAGTACTTC. Protein product: CASSSRESETQYF.

The chain uses TRBV11-2 and TRBJ2-3; D not certain. Trimming removed 1 base from V and 6 bases from J, with 11 bases in between. Germline assignment: CDR1 SGHAT and CDR2 FQNNGV. The CDR3 length is 14 residues. This CDR3 is CASSLASVGDTQYF. The DNA of the CDR3 is TGTGCCAGCAGCTTAGCCTCCGTGGGGGATACGCAGTATTTT.

This clonotype was observed a few times. This sequence joins TRBV12-5 and TRBJ2-7; no definite D call. V was shortened by 0 bases and J by 4 bases, with 7 bases between the two germline ends. This CDR3 is 13 amino acids long. Germline CDR1 is LGHNT and CDR2 is FRNRAP. This chain's CDR3 is CASGLVEEYEQYF. The CDR3 bases are TGTGCTAGTGGTTTGGTAGAGGAGTACGAGCAGTACTTC.

The V and J genes are TRBV3-1 and TRBJ2-1, with D possibly matching TRBD1 (5 bases). V dropped 1 base and J dropped 0 bases, with 10 bases sitting between them. The V gene's germline CDR1 is LGHDT and CDR2 YNNKEL (reference sequence). The CDR3 extends over 16 amino acids. As DNA, the CDR3 is TGTGCCAGCAGCCAAGTCAGGGATGGCTCCTACAATGAGCAGTTCTTC. The encoded protein is CASSQVRDGSYNEQFF.

The chain links TRBV7-9 to TRBJ2-3; no clear D. Germline V CDR1 and CDR2: SEHNR, FQNEAQ (reference sequence). This CDR3 spans 15 amino acids. The ends were cut back, 1 base at V and 0 bases at J, with 8 bases in the middle. CDR3 DNA: TGTGCCAGCAGCTTAGGGGTCCACAGCACAGATACGCAGTATTTT. Its protein is CASSLGVHSTDTQYF.

The chain couples TRBV27 to TRBJ1-6; perhaps TRBD1 as D (5 bases). Germline V gives CDR1 MNHEY, CDR2 SMNVEV (reference sequence). V lost 6 bases and J 5 bases, leaving 17 bases between the germline ends. The CDR3 runs to 16 residues. Here the CDR3 reads CASRLGPYGNNSPLHF. The DNA of the CDR3 is TGTGCCAGCAGACTGGGACCCTACGGCAATAATTCACCCCTCCACTTT.